A selection of T cell receptor beta chains follows, all from one sample in a study of cytotoxic CD8 clonotypes in ibrutinib-treated CLL. TCRdb keeps only in-frame clones here, not all; method: immunoSEQ multiplex PCR. Here the sample spans tens of thousands of clones, approximately 87% being singletons. The source was PBMCs, collected after 24 months of ibrutinib treatment. The receptor source for this set is a human donor with chronic lymphocytic leukemia. CDR3s include the opening cysteine and the closing phenylalanine or tryptophan. Fields, in order: V gene, J gene, clone size, D gene, CDR3 protein, CDR3 DNA. A D gene is named only where the DNA matches it firmly. Clone size is stated in some rows and not others, as once, few, many or a class when expanded.

>TRBV7-6|TRBJ2-1|NA|NA
CASSLVAPTEYNEQFF
TGTGCCAGCAGCTTAGTAGCGCCGACGGAATACAATGAGCAGTTCTTC
>TRBV6-5|TRBJ2-7|NA|NA
CASSGRWEQYF
TGTGCCAGCAGTGGCCGTTGGGAGCAGTACTTC
>TRBV4-2|TRBJ2-1|NA|TRBD2
CASSQGTSGEQFF
TGTGCCAGCAGCCAAGGGACTAGCGGTGAGCAGTTCTTC
>TRBV9|TRBJ2-5|NA|NA
CASSVSSWTSQETQYF
TGTGCCAGCAGCGTATCCTCATGGACATCCCAAGAGACCCAGTACTTC
>TRBV7-2|TRBJ2-1|few|TRBD2
CASSLAFGGGPGNEQFF
TGTGCCAGCAGCTTAGCGTTCGGGGGAGGGCCCGGGAATGAGCAGTTCTTC
>TRBV2|TRBJ2-7|NA|NA
CASTPSEREAYEQYF
TGTGCCAGCACTCCCTCGGAGAGGGAGGCCTACGAGCAGTACTTC
>TRBV7-9|TRBJ1-2|NA|NA
CASSLSQVESNYGYTF
TGTGCCAGCAGCTTATCCCAGGTAGAGTCCAACTATGGCTACACCTTC
>TRBV6-1|TRBJ2-5|NA|TRBD2
CASSDLSGRARETQYF
TGTGCCAGCAGTGACCTTAGCGGGAGGGCCCGGGAGACCCAGTACTTC
>TRBV11-2|TRBJ2-3|NA|NA
CASSLSGHTDTQYF
TGTGCCAGCAGCCTTAGTGGTCACACAGATACGCAGTATTTT
>TRBV7-6|TRBJ2-1|few|TRBD2
CASSLARTSNEQFF
TGTGCCAGCAGCTTAGCGCGGACTAGCAATGAGCAGTTCTTC
>TRBV11-2|TRBJ1-1|NA|TRBD1
CASSLDGQGVRQAAFF
TGTGCCAGCAGCTTAGACGGACAGGGGGTACGCCAGGCGGCTTTCTTT
>TRBV7-7|TRBJ2-2|NA|NA
CASQPIEVGELFF
TGTGCCAGCCAGCCAATAGAGGTCGGGGAGCTGTTTTTT
>TRBV7-2|TRBJ2-1|NA|NA
CASSLGFGDEQFF
TGTGCCAGCAGCTTAGGGTTTGGGGATGAGCAGTTCTTC
>TRBV7-9|TRBJ1-5|few|NA
CASSLRDNSNQPQHF
TGTGCCAGCAGTCTGAGGGACAACAGCAATCAGCCCCAGCATTTT
>TRBV12-5|TRBJ1-1|NA|TRBD1
CASGLSGGDEAFF
TGTGCTAGTGGTCTTTCAGGGGGCGATGAAGCTTTCTTT
>TRBV5-8|TRBJ1-3|NA|NA
CASSLAGAGLPSGNTIYF
TGTGCCAGCAGCTTGGCCGGGGCAGGGTTGCCGTCCGGAAACACCATATATTTT
>TRBV6-6|TRBJ2-7|NA|NA
CASSYSRTQTYEQYF
TGTGCCAGCAGTTACTCTCGGACACAAACCTACGAGCAGTACTTC
>TRBV27|TRBJ2-7|NA|NA
CATSTPPLAEQYF
TGTGCCACCAGTACACCTCCTTTGGCCGAGCAGTACTTC